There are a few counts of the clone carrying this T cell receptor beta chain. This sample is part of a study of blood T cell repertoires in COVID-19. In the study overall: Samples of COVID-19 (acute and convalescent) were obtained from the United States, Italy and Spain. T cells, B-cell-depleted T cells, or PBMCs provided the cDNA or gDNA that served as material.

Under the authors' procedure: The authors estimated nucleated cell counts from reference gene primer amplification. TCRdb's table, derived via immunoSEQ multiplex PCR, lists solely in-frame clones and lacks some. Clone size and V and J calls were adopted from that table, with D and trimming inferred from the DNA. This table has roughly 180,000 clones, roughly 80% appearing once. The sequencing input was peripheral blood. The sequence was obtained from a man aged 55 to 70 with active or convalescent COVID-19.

The CDR3 coding sequence is TGTGCCAGTAGTTCAGGGGGTCTCAGGAATGAGCAGTTCTTC. Protein product: CASSSGGLRNEQFF. This chain connects TRBV19 to TRBJ2-1; 7 nucleotides align to TRBD1. The V and J ends lost 5 bases and 7 bases, in that order; junction bases with no gene match: 8. CDR1 and CDR2 from the germline V gene are LNHDA and SQIVND (reference sequence). The CDR3 is 14 residues long.